This T cell receptor beta chain was found in a study of shared clonotypes between healthy human individuals (TCRdb year 2020). For the wider study: The cohort included three men and a couple of women between 18 and 49 years of age. To estimate repertoire size and how much clonotypes are shared between individuals, the study performed deep sequencing of blood TCR repertoires from a handful of healthy adults. To increase sequencing depth and limit assay-specific biases, TCR repertoire library preparation and sequencing were carried out by different laboratories using diverse techniques. Per donor, leukapheresis produced somewhere between about 0.85 and 9.5 billion PBMCs. General conclusions and limits of the study: Sampling was restricted to blood, and TCR repertoires in tissues likely differ from the TCR repertoires found in blood. The small number of donors limited the genetic and exposure-history diversity represented. Based on pairwise subsampling, the degree of clonotype sharing among donors was expected to be affected by sequencing depth.

The CDR3, from cysteine to phenylalanine, totals 16 residues. The DNA shown is the 48-base CDR3, in frame from base 1. According to the germline V gene (reference sequence), CDR1 reads MNHEY and CDR2 reads SMNVEV. In the case of this clone: This receptor's antigen is unknown. Base qualities are not recorded, but no much larger clone differs from it by a single base.

The donors were healthy, HIV-negative adults with no recently reported acute infections or vaccinations. Only Caucasian adults living in Nashville, Tennessee, USA were represented among the donors. For unsorted samples, 90 million to 95 million PBMCs were counted, and genomic DNA was extracted using the QIAamp DNA Blood Mini kit. Blood was obtained by leukapheresis, after which PBMCs were separated by Ficoll-Histopaque density gradient centrifugation and cryopreserved in liquid nitrogen vapor phase. TCR CDR3 regions were amplified from genomic DNA by multiplex PCR using the deep immunoSEQ assay. For each cell subset, the extracted genomic DNA was distributed evenly across all wells of several immunoSEQ 96-well plates, and each plate served as one replicate. For unsorted PBMC, roughly 270 ng genomic DNA, equal to around 30,000 T cell genomes, was loaded into each replicate PCR. Ten immunoSEQ deep assay plates were used to sequence the unsorted PBMC genomic DNA. Purified libraries were quantified with a Qubit 3.0 fluorometer, sized on a Bioanalyzer 2100, and re-quantified with the KAPA Library Quantification kit. Every immunoSEQ 96-well plate was sequenced on a separate single-read 150-cycle Illumina NextSeq 550 flow cell. On the authors' methods: Because the immunoSEQ output included only junctional sequences and no quality scores, the filtering could not be the same as the filtering used for full-length reads. To assign V/J genes and CDR3, sequences were annotated against IMGT germline references using PyIR, a Python wrapper for IgBLAST v1.9. Reads were removed for weak V/J assignments (E-value above 1e-6), missing CDR3, stop codons, out-of-frame junctions, or ambiguous translated residues. V3J clonotypes were defined by identical inferred V gene, J gene, and CDR3 amino acid sequence. The percentage overlap between two repertoires was calculated by dividing the number of shared unique clonotypes by the size of the smaller repertoire. Richness of each repertoire was evaluated using RTK rarefaction, the Chao1 estimator, and Recon v2.1 estimates of unobserved clonotypes. Drawn from immuneACCESS, this table holds only the in-frame rearrangements with V and J called that TCRdb kept. Clones are partly lost; checked studies trace under half to an unresolved V gene and leave the rest unexplained. D and trimming were read from the DNA, whereas the V and J calls and clone size are those reported in that table. The sample table contains around 430,000 clones; only one count was recorded for roughly 80% of them. In total, the top ten clones hold roughly 13% of the sample.

The clonotype was recovered from a woman aged 40 to 50 in good health. Some clones in this sample may be carry-over from other donors' samples. Source material: PBMCs. Here the chain combines TRBV27 and TRBJ2-5; 8 central nucleotides agree with TRBD2. The J call may be wrong; the DNA end is better matched by TRBJ2-7. The nucleotide sequence is TGTGCCAGCAGTTTATTAGAAAGCGGGAGCTCCTACGAGCAGTACTTC. It translates as CASSLLESGSSYEQYF.